The 22 T cell receptor beta chains below were found in one sample sequenced in a study of CD8 T cells in ankylosing spondylitis. What these receptors recognize is not known. From the 5' RACE reads, TCRdb called clonotypes with MiXCR, one entry per CDR3 protein. The data contain about 540,000 distinct CDR3 sequences, roughly 13% of them singletons. Overall study findings and caveats: Made up of fewer than ten highly homologous variants, a TCR beta motif appeared characteristic of ankylosing spondylitis blood.

The sample comprised blood, either unsorted or a sorted T cell fraction (not recorded which). The receptors were gathered from a male donor with ankylosing spondylitis.

The chain combines TRBV7-9 with TRBJ2-5; TRBD2 matches 7 bases. The junction had 7 bases not matched to a gene; V was cut back by 1 base and J by 2 bases. CDR3 length: 16 residues. Germline loops: CDR1 SEHNR, CDR2 FQNEAQ (reference sequence). CDR3 protein: CASSLGSGRLQETQYF. The CDR3 DNA reads as TGTGCCAGCAGCTTAGGTTCCGGGAGGCTTCAAGAGACCCAGTACTTC.

V usage is TRBV2 and J usage is TRBJ2-1; D may be TRBD2 (5 bases). The germline gives CDR1 SNHLY, CDR2 FYNNEI. V lost 0 bases to trimming and J lost 0 bases, with 9 bases between them. The CDR3 loop spans 16 amino acids. In nucleotides, the CDR3 is TGTGCCAGCAGTGAAGCTGGGCGGGCCTCCTACAATGAGCAGTTCTTC. It specifies CASSEAGRASYNEQFF.

This chain connects TRBV14 to TRBJ1-2; TRBD1 matches at 7 bases. J gave up 3 bases and V 8 bases, and 3 bases lay outside the gene matches. The germline CDR1 and CDR2 sequences are SGHDN and FVKESK. This CDR3 is built from 12 residues. CDR3 DNA: TGTGCCAGCCAGACAGGGTACTATGGCTACACCTTC. Its protein is CASQTGYYGYTF.

This clonotype was counted many times. V usage is TRBV6-1 and J usage is TRBJ1-1, with 11 bases fitting TRBD1. In germline, CDR1 is MNHNS, CDR2 SASEGT. V trimming: 7 bases; J trimming: 5 bases; junction bases outside the gene matches: 6. This CDR3 is 14 amino acids long. The CDR3: CASKWTGGKTEAFF. DNA of the CDR3: TGTGCCAGCAAATGGACAGGGGGCAAGACTGAAGCTTTCTTT.

There are many counts of this clonotype. The chain joins TRBV5-1 to TRBJ2-1; D not resolved. This CDR3 comprises 14 residues. V gave up 0 bases and J gave up 2 bases, with 6 bases separating them. The germline V gene encodes CDR1 SGHRS and CDR2 YFSETQ. CDR3 DNA: TGCGCCAGCAGCTTGGTACCCCCCTACAATGAGCAGTTCTTC. It codes for CASSLVPPYNEQFF. The full variable domain, with the rest looked up from reference TRBV5-1 and TRBJ2-1, is KAGVTQTPRYLIKTRGQQVTLSCSPISGHRSVSWYQQTPGQGLQFLFEYFSETQRNKGNFPGRFSGRQFSNSRSEMNVSTLELGDSALYLCASSLVPPYNEQFFGPGTRLTVL.

This clonotype appeared a few times. DNA for the CDR3: TGTGCCAGCAGTTTAAAAGCGGAAATACGGGAGTTCTTC. Translated, it gives CASSLKAEIREFF. The chain employs TRBV12-3 or TRBV12-4 and TRBJ2-1; D possibly corresponds to TRBD2 (5 bases). V lost 2 bases to trimming and J lost 14 bases, with 16 bases between them. This CDR3 spans 13 amino acids.

This clonotype has more than one count but fewer than ten. The V call is TRBV20-1, the J call TRBJ1-5; D is unclear. The CDR3 is 11 residues long. Per germline, CDR1 DFQATT and CDR2 SNEGSKA (reference sequence). V was cut by 5 bases and J by 9 bases, with 11 bases left in between. CDR3 region: CSAATDGPQHF. The CDR3 nucleotides read TGCAGTGCTGCCACCGATGGGCCCCAGCATTTT.

This clonotype was detected only a few times. The rearrangement joins TRBV20-1 to TRBJ2-5, with 10 bases that match TRBD2. Germline CDR1 and CDR2: DFQATT and SNEGSKA (reference sequence). The CDR3 spans 14 residues. The ends lost 4 bases at V and 2 bases at J; junction bases unmatched: 4. This CDR3 reads CSAKLAGIQETQYF. The DNA for the CDR3 is TGCAGTGCTAAACTAGCGGGGATACAAGAGACCCAGTACTTC.

In this sample, this clonotype turned up a few times. The gene calls are TRBV20-1 and TRBJ1-1, with D possibly being TRBD1 (6 bases). Looked up from germline, CDR1 is DFQATT and CDR2 is SNEGSKA (reference sequence). Deletions cut 6 bases from V and 6 bases from J, with 14 bases between. The CDR3 sequence is 12 residues long. This CDR3 is CSAPRQDSEAFF. The CDR3 bases are TGCAGTGCCCCCCGACAGGACTCTGAAGCTTTCTTT.

This clonotype was observed a handful of times. The V call is TRBV25-1, the J call TRBJ2-1; 9 bases match TRBD2. This CDR3 region has 18 residues. The ends lost 1 base at V and 1 base at J; junction bases unmatched: 8. Germline V gene data show CDR1 as MGHDK and CDR2 as SYGVNS. The CDR3 nucleotides read TGTGCCAGCAGTGAATCGAATAGCGGGAGTAGGTCCTACAATGAGCAGTTCTTC. Translating gives CASSESNSGSRSYNEQFF.

The rearrangement uses TRBV6-5 and TRBJ2-7; the match to TRBD2 covers 7 bases. The germline gives CDR1 MNHEY, CDR2 SVGAGI. The CDR3 length is 15 residues. Trimming removed 0 bases from V and 3 bases from J; junction bases left unmatched: 5. The CDR3 region has the DNA TGTGCCAGCAGTTACTCGGGCGGGAGTGGCTACGAGCAGTACGTC. This codes for CASSYSGGSGYEQYV.

This clonotype was counted many times. The chain combines TRBV24-1 with TRBJ2-2; D may be TRBD1 (6 bases). This CDR3 has 17 residues. V was pared by 3 bases and J by 0 bases, with 13 bases between. Germline CDR1 is KGHDR and CDR2 is SFDVKD. The CDR3 sequence is CATSDPSGETNTGELFF. CDR3 DNA: TGTGCCACCAGTGATCCCTCAGGGGAAACGAACACCGGGGAGCTGTTTTTT.

In this sample, this clonotype turned up many times. This sequence joins TRBV24-1 and TRBJ2-1, with TRBD1 matching over 8 bases. J was trimmed by 1 base and V by 4 bases; bases with no gene match: 2. The germline gives CDR1 KGHDR, CDR2 SFDVKD. This CDR3 comprises 15 residues. As DNA, the CDR3 is TGTGCCACCAGTGACGACAGGGGTTCCTACAATGAGCAGTTCTTC. Its translation: CATSDDRGSYNEQFF.

This clonotype was seen only a few times. This sequence joins TRBV6-2 or TRBV6-3 and TRBJ2-7; D uncertain. V was cut by 3 bases and J by 4 bases, with 7 bases left in between. The CDR3 contains 12 residues. Germline V gene data show CDR1 as MNHEY and CDR2 as SVGEGT. The CDR3 DNA is TGTGCCAGCAGTTATTTTCAGTACGAGCAGTACTTC. Protein product: CASSYFQYEQYF.

This clonotype was detected ten times or more. The chain recombines TRBV12-3 or TRBV12-4 with TRBJ2-7; 7 nucleotides align to TRBD1. Trimming at V came to 4 bases and at J to 5 bases, leaving 5 bases not matched to a gene. The CDR3 runs 13 residues. The CDR3 region is CASSSLRGHEQYF. CDR3 sequence (DNA): TGTGCCAGCAGTTCCCTGAGGGGGCACGAGCAGTACTTC.

This chain uses TRBV3-1 with TRBJ1-2; D might be TRBD1 (6 bases). Germline-derived CDR1 and CDR2 are LGHDT and YNNKEL (reference sequence). The CDR3 has 14 residues. V lost 3 bases and J lost 7, with 15 bases in between. The CDR3 loop reads CASSHIAGEGGYTF. The CDR3 DNA reads TGTGCCAGCAGCCACATAGCAGGGGAGGGTGGCTACACCTTC.

This clonotype has ten or more counts. J is TRBJ2-1 and V is TRBV5-1; TRBD2 agrees at 9 bases. The CDR3 covers 17 residues. The J segment lost 0 bases and the V segment lost 4 bases, leaving 8 bases of the junction unmatched. Germline loops: CDR1 SGHRS, CDR2 YFSETQ. In DNA form, the CDR3 reads TGCGCCAGCAGCCCCGGACTAGCGCTGAGCTCCTACAATGAGCAGTTCTTC. Translated: CASSPGLALSSYNEQFF.

The genes are TRBV10-1 and TRBJ2-4; 10 bases align to TRBD2. V was pared by 1 base and J by 8 bases, with 11 bases of the junction left unmatched. CDR3 length: 17 amino acids. Germline V lookup: CDR1 WNHNN, CDR2 SYGVQD (reference sequence). The CDR3 sequence is CASSEYSEAGGRDIQYF. The CDR3 bases are TGCGCCAGCAGTGAGTACTCGGAAGCGGGAGGGAGAGACATTCAGTACTTC.

This clonotype has a handful of counts. CDR3 amino acids: CASSRPGQRSLLQETQYF. In DNA, the CDR3 is TGTGCCAGCAGCCGGCCGGGACAAAGATCCCTCCTACAAGAGACCCAGTACTTC. The V and J genes are TRBV3-1 and TRBJ2-5; D perhaps matches TRBD1 (6 bases). CDR1 and CDR2 (germline): LGHDT, YNNKEL (reference sequence). Deletions cut 4 bases from V and 2 bases from J, with 23 bases between. The CDR3 has 18 amino acids.

In its sample, this clonotype was seen many times. This chain uses TRBV5-1 with TRBJ2-1; 11 bases are a match to TRBD2. V was clipped by 7 bases and J by 5 bases; unmatched bases: 5. CDR1 SGHRS and CDR2 YFSETQ come from the germline V gene. The CDR3 runs to 14 residues. CDR3 protein: CASGLAGADNEQFF. The CDR3 DNA is TGCGCCAGCGGACTAGCGGGTGCCGACAATGAGCAGTTCTTC.

CDR3 sequence: CASSFWTGPSSYNEQFF. In DNA form, the CDR3 reads TGTGCCAGCAGCTTCTGGACAGGTCCGAGCTCCTACAATGAGCAGTTCTTC. The genes are TRBV11-3 and TRBJ2-1; TRBD1 aligns across 7 bases. The CDR3 is made up of 17 amino acids. Germline V gene data show CDR1 as SGHNT and CDR2 as YENEEA. Trimming cost V 3 bases and J 0 bases; bases outside gene matches: 8.

This clonotype showed up many times. J is TRBJ2-1 and V is TRBV20-1; TRBD1 aligns across 12 bases. The CDR3 has 13 amino acids. The V gene end was trimmed by 6 bases and the J gene end by 8 bases; junction bases not matched to a gene: 5. The germline V gene has CDR1 DFQATT and CDR2 SNEGSKA (reference sequence). In nucleotides, the CDR3 is TGCAGTGCCCCCGGGACAGGGGGCGATGAGCAGTTCTTC. Its translation is CSAPGTGGDEQFF.